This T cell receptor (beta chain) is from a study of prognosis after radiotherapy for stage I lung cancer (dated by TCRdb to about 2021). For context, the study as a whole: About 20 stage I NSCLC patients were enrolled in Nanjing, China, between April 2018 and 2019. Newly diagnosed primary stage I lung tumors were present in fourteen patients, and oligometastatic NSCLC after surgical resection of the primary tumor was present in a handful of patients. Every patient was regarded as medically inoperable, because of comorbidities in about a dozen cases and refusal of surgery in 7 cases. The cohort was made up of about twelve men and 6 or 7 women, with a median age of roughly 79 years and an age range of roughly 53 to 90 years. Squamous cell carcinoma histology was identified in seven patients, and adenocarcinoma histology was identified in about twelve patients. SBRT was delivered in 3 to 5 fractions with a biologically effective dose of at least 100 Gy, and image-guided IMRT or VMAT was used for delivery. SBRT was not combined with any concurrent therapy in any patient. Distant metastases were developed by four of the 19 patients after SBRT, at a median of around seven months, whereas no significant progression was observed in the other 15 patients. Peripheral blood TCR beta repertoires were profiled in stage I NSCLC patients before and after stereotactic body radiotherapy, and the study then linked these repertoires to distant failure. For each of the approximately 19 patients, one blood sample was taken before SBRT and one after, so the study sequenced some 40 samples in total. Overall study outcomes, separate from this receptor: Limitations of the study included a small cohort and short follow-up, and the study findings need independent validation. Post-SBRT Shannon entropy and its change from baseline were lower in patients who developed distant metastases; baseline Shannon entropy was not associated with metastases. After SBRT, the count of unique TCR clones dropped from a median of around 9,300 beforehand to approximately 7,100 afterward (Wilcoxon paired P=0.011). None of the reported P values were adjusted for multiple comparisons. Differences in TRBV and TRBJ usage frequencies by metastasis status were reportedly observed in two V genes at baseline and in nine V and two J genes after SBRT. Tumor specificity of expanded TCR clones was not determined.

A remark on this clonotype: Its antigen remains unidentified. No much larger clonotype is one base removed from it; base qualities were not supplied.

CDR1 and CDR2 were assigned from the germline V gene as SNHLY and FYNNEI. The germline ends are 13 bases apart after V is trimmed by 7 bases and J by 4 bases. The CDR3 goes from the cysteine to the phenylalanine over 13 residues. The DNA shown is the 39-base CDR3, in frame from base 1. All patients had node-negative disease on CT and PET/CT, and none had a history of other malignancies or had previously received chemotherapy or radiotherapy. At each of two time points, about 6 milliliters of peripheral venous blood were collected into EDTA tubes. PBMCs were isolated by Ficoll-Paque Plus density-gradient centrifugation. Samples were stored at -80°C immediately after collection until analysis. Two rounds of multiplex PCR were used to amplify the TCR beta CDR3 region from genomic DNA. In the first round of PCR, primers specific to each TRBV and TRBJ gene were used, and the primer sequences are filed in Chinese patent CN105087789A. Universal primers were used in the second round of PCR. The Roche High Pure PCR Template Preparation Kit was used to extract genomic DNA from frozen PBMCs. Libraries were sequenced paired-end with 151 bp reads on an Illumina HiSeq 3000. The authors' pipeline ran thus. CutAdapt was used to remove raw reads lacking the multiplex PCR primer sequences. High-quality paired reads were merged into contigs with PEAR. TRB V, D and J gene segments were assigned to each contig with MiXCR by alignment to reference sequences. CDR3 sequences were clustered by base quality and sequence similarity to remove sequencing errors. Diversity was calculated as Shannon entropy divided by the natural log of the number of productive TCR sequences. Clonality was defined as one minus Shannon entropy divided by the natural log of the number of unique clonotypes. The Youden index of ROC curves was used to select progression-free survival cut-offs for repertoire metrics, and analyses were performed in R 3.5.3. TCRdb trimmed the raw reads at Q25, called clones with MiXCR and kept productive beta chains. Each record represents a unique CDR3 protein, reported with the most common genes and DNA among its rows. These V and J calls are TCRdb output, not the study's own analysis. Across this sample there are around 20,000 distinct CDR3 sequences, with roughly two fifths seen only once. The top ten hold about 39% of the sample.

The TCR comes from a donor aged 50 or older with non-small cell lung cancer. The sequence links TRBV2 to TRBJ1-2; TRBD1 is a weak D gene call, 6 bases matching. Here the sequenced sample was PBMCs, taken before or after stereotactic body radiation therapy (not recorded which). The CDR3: CASTGAPIYGYTF. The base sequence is TGTGCCAGCACGGGGGCGCCCATCTATGGCTACACCTTC.